One sample yielded the 11 T cell receptor beta chains listed below, sequenced in a study of identical twins. TCRdb itself ran the 5' RACE reads through MiXCR, one entry per CDR3 protein. The sample includes 400,000 to 500,000 distinct CDR3 sequences, 13% to 15% of them seen just once. This sample was also put to use in a study of yellow fever vaccine responses in identical twins.

Sequencing was done on a sample of CD4+ T cells sorted from blood. The receptors shown here come from a woman aged 18-29 years in good health.

This clonotype was observed a handful of times. The J gene is TRBJ2-1, the V gene TRBV4-3; 7 nucleotides line up with TRBD2. Germline V CDR1 and CDR2: LGHNA, YSLEER. The junction had 9 bases not matched to a gene; V was cut back by 4 bases and J by 6 bases. CDR3 length: 15 amino acids. As DNA, the CDR3 is TGCGCCAGCAGCCCCTTAGCGGGTATCTTCAATGAGCAGTTCTTC. Translation: CASSPLAGIFNEQFF.

The rearrangement uses TRBV20-1 and TRBJ2-7; D gene unclear. This CDR3 contains 12 residues. In germline, CDR1 is DFQATT, CDR2 SNEGSKA (reference sequence). Deletions cut 6 bases from V and 2 bases from J, with 11 bases between. CDR3 in DNA: TGCAGTGCCCAAAAGAGCGCCTACGAGCAGTACTTC. Translation gives CSAQKSAYEQYF.

This clonotype was counted a single time. The chain has TRBV28 and TRBJ2-5; perhaps D is TRBD1 or TRBD2 (6 bases each). Trimming shortened V by 6 bases and J by 5 bases, and 16 bases separated the two germline ends. This CDR3 region has 14 residues. Germline loops: CDR1 MDHEN, CDR2 SYDVKM. The CDR3 region is CASRSPGAPETQYF. As DNA, the CDR3 is TGTGCCAGCAGATCTCCGGGGGCGCCGGAGACCCAGTACTTC.

This rearrangement joins TRBV7-2 to TRBJ2-1; 12 bases fit TRBD2. Germline values: CDR1 SGHTA, CDR2 FQGNSA. CDR3 size: 15 residues. V was pared by 2 bases and J by 9 bases, with 5 bases of the junction left unmatched. CDR3 sequence reads: CASSLPLAGGGEQFF. The DNA of the CDR3 is TGTGCCAGCAGCTTACCCCTAGCGGGGGGGGGTGAGCAGTTCTTC.

This clonotype has a handful of counts. V gene TRBV18 combines with J gene TRBJ1-4, with D perhaps matching TRBD1 (5 bases). The V and J ends lost 2 bases and 6 bases respectively, with 10 bases between them. The CDR3 totals 14 residues. CDR1 is KGHSH and CDR2 is LQKENI in the germline V gene. The CDR3, as DNA: TGTGCCAGCTCACCAAACTGGGGGGATGAAAAACTGTTTTTT. Translation gives CASSPNWGDEKLFF.

This chain uses TRBV24-1 with TRBJ1-5; D is unclear. The germline V gene encodes CDR1 KGHDR and CDR2 SFDVKD. The CDR3 is made up of 12 amino acids. V lost 3 bases and J 5 bases, leaving 4 bases between the germline ends. For the CDR3, the DNA is TGTGCCACCAGTGATACAGATCAGCCCCAGCATTTT. Translated, it gives CATSDTDQPQHF.

A few counts support this clonotype. The chain is built from TRBV5-1 and TRBJ2-2; D is perhaps TRBD1 (6 bases). Germline V gene lookup returns CDR1 SGHRS and CDR2 YFSETQ. Trimming took 0 bases from V and 4 from J, leaving 10 bases between them. CDR3 length: 15 amino acids. CDR3 loop: CASSLVARGTGELFF. The CDR3, as DNA: TGCGCCAGCAGCTTGGTGGCCAGGGGCACCGGGGAGCTGTTTTTT.

This clonotype was seen a few times. V gene TRBV29-1 combines with J gene TRBJ1-3, with D unclear. The germline V and J ends were trimmed by 6 bases and 0 bases, with 9 bases remaining between them. The CDR3 runs to 13 residues. Germline loops: CDR1 SQVTM, CDR2 ANQGSEA. CDR3 amino acids: CSVTVGSGNTIYF. The CDR3 bases are TGCAGCGTGACCGTAGGCTCTGGAAACACCATATATTTT.

The rearrangement joins TRBV5-1 to TRBJ2-2, with D hard to call. This CDR3 has 17 amino acids. Germline V CDR1 and CDR2: SGHRS, YFSETQ. Trimming stripped 4 bases from V and 5 bases from J, with 21 bases between. This CDR3 reads CASSQFGVRTGTGELFF. As DNA, the CDR3 is TGCGCCAGCAGCCAATTCGGAGTGAGGACCGGGACCGGGGAGCTGTTTTTT. The whole variable domain, filled in from reference TRBV5-1 and TRBJ2-2, reads KAGVTQTPRYLIKTRGQQVTLSCSPISGHRSVSWYQQTPGQGLQFLFEYFSETQRNKGNFPGRFSGRQFSNSRSEMNVSTLELGDSALYLCASSQFGVRTGTGELFFGEGSRLTVL.

V usage is TRBV18 and J usage is TRBJ2-3, with 8 bases matching TRBD1. Germline values: CDR1 KGHSH, CDR2 LQKENI. V dropped 4 bases and J dropped 0; count of bases not matched to a gene: 9. The CDR3 spans 17 residues. The CDR3 DNA reads TGTGCCAGCTCACTACTCAGGGGGCGCCTCAGCACAGATACGCAGTATTTT. Amino acids: CASSLLRGRLSTDTQYF.

The sample holds a few counts of this clonotype. This chain uses TRBV5-1 with TRBJ2-1; TRBD2 aligns across 7 bases. Trimming took 4 bases from V and 9 from J; bases not matched to a gene: 13. This CDR3 has 15 amino acids. Germline V gene data show CDR1 as SGHRS and CDR2 as YFSETQ. The CDR3 bases are TGCGCCAGCAGCCCCTCTGGCGGGGGTGCGAGTGAGCAGTTCTTC. Its translation is CASSPSGGGASEQFF.